The clone carrying this T cell receptor (beta chain) was counted ten times or more. What it binds is unknown. This entry comes from a study of T cell repertoires in cytomegalovirus infection. Overall study context: It can be stated that public TCR beta signatures indicated CMV infection as well as a matching HLA type.

Findings and limits, study-wide: Summed frequency of shared TCR beta families picked out CMV carriers who also had the relevant HLA. Within the response measured ex vivo, HLA-C-restricted CMV-specific TCR beta clonotypes were dominant.

Germline trimming cut 4 bases from V and 2 bases from J; bases unmatched to any gene: 6. The CDR3 length is 15 residues. Germline V CDR1 and CDR2: SNHLY, FYNNEI. TCRdb redid the calling of the reads with MiXCR, one entry per CDR3 protein. This table holds 290,000 or so distinct CDR3 sequences, 8% to 10% found once. What was sequenced was PBMCs. The source of this sequence is a human donor in good health (CMV status not recorded). Some clones in this sample may be carry-over from other donors' samples. The chain employs TRBV2 and TRBJ2-5; 8 positions agree with TRBD1. This CDR3 is CASSGGQGGQETQYF. The CDR3, as DNA: TGTGCCAGCAGTGGCGGACAGGGTGGTCAAGAGACCCAGTACTTC.